This T cell receptor beta chain is drawn from a study of blood T cell repertoires in COVID-19. Study as a whole: There were acute and convalescent COVID-19 samples, and they came from the United States, Italy and Spain. Sources were T cells, B-cell-depleted T cells, or PBMCs; the material itself was cDNA or gDNA.

In the authors' methods: Amplification of reference gene primers provided the estimated nucleated cell counts. Assay: immunoSEQ multiplex PCR; the TCRdb copy retains only in-frame clones and omits some. V, J and clone size are those of that table, while D and trimming were read from the DNA. The table has about 100,000 clones, roughly 92% seen once. The V gene lost 5 bases and the J gene lost 5 bases, with 19 bases spanning the gap. The CDR3 is made up of 15 amino acids. The V gene's germline CDR1 is SGHRS and CDR2 YFSETQ. V is TRBV5-1 and J is TRBJ2-5; possible D gene TRBD2, 6 bases. The receptor comes from a man aged 45-65 years with active COVID-19. The sample comprised peripheral blood. CDR3 nucleotides: TGCGCCAGCAGTGACGGGACTCATCATTCCGAGACCCAGTACTTC. Translated, it gives CASSDGTHHSETQYF.